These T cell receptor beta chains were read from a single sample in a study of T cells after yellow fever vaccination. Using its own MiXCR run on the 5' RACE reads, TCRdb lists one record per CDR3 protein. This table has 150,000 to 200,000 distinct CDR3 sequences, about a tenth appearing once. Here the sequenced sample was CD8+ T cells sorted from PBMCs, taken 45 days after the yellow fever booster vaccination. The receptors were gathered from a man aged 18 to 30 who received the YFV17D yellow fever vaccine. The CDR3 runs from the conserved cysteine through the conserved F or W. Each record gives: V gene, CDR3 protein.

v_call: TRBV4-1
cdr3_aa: CASSQDLRGAYYGYTF

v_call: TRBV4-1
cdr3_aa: CASSQDWAVGETQYF

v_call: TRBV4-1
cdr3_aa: CASSQSAPTIMNTGELFF

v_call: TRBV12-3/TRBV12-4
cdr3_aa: CASSRTGTYTDTQYF

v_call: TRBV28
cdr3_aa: CASSFGLQGVSVNTEAFF

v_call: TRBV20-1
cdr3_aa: CSSSDSGGLYQETQYF

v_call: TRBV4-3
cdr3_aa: CASSQDDSTYGYTF

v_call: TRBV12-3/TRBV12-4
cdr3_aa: CASSPVIRGPSTDTQYF

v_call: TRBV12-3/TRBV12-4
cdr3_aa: CASSSSPEQYF

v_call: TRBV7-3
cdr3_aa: CASSLIAGFTGELFF

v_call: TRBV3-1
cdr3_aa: CASSQEARLDRVEQFF

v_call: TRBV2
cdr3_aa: CASHSGQGQETQYF

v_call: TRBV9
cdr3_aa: CASSDNWGTEAFF

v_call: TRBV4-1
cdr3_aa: CATLGGGGYTF

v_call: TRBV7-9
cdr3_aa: CASGRDSPEAFF

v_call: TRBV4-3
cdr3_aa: CASSQDAGYTEAFF

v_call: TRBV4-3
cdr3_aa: CASSQERGRTDTQYF

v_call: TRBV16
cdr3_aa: CASSHRTPSSYEQYF

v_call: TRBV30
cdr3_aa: CAWNPGGNTEAFF

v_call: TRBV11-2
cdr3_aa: CASSYTTTRSPGAANYGYTF

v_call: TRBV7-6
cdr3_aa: CASSKPGTQYF

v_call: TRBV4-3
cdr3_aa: CASSQEGLPPGNEQFF

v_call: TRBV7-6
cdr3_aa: CASSLGGAIDEQFF

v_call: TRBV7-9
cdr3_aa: CASRHRMNTGELFF

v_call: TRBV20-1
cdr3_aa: CSAPNDHTGTGELFF

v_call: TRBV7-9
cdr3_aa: CASSSRGPTYEQYF

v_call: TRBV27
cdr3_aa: CASRVLSGRPGDEQFF

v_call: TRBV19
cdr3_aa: CASSITNTEAFF

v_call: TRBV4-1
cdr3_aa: CASSQVLGRHTEAFF

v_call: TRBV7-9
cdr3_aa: CASSLVELAGAWGTDTQYF

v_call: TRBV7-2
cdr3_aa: CASSSTVYEQFF

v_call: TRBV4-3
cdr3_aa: CASSLRDRASAEAFF

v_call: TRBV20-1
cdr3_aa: CSALYLAGGLYEQYF

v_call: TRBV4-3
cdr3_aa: CASSQADRNEKLFF

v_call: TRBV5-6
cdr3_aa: CASSLPGLDNSPLHF